This T cell receptor beta chain was captured by sequencing in a study of control samples from healthy donors and cancer patients. The CDR3 runs 13 residues. Between the trimmed V and J ends, which lost 3 bases and 6 bases, there was a span of 8 bases. The data were produced by immunoSEQ multiplex PCR, yet TCRdb's version contains in-frame clones alone and is incomplete. This sample has 79,000 or so clones, with 70% to 90% found just once. This TCR came from a woman between 50 and 59 years old with colorectal cancer. The rearrangement links TRBV12-3 or TRBV12-4 to TRBJ2-2, with D perhaps matching TRBD1 (5 bases). Sequencing was carried out using PBMCs. The CDR3 DNA is TGTGCCAGCAGTTTTCAAGGGGCCGGGGAGCTGTTTTTT. It is translated as CASSFQGAGELFF.